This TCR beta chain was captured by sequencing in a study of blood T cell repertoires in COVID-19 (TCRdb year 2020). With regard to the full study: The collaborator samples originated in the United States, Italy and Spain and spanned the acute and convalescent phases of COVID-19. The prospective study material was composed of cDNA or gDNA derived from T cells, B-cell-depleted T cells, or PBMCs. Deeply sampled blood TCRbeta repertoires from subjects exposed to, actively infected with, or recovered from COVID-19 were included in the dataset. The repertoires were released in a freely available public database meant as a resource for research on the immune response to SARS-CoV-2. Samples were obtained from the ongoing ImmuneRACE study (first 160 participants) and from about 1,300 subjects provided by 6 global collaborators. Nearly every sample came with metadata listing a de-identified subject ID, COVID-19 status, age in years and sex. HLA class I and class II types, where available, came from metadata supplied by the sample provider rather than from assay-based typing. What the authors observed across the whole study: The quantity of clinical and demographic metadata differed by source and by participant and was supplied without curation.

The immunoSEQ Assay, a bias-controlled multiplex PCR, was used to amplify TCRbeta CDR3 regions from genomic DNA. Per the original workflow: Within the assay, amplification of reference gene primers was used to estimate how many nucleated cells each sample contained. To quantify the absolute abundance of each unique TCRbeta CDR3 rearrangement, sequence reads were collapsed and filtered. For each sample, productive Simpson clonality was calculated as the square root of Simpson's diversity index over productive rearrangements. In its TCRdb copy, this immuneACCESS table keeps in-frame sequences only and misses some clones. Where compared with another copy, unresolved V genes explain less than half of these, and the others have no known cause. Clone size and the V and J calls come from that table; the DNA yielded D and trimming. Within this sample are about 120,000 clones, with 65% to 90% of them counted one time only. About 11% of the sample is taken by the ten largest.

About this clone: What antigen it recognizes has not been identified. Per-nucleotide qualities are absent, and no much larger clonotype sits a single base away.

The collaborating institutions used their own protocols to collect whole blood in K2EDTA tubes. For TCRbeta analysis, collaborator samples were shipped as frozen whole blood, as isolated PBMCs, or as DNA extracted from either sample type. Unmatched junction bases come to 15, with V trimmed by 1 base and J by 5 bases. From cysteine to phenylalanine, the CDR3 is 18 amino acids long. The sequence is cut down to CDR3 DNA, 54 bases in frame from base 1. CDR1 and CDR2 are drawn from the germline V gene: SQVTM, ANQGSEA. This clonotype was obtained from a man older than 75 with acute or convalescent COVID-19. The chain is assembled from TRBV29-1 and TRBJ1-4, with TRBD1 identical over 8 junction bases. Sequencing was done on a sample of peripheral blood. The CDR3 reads CSVEVGTGTGDGNEKLFF. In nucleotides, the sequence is TGCAGCGTTGAAGTTGGCACCGGGACAGGCGACGGGAATGAAAAACTGTTTTTT.